The clone carrying this T cell receptor (beta chain) was observed many times. What it binds is unknown. The 5'RACE template-switching step produced TCR cDNA and added a universal primer site and UMIs. From the 5' RACE reads, TCRdb called clonotypes with MiXCR, one entry per CDR3 protein. Of 140,000 to 150,000 distinct CDR3 sequences listed, more than 6.5% are singletons. These data come from a study of T cells after yellow fever vaccination. Study-level findings and limits: After the booster, around 95% of CD4 and roughly nine tenths of CD8 primary-response clones were re-detected.

The sample consisted of CD4+ T cells sorted from PBMCs, taken 10 days after the yellow fever booster vaccination. The TCR sequence derives from a man aged 30-40 years who received the YFV17D yellow fever vaccine.

The CDR3 DNA sequence: TGTGCCAGCAGCTTAGAATTGGGGACTAGCGGGAGAGAGCAGTACTTC. Translated, it gives CASSLELGTSGREQYF. This rearrangement joins TRBV7-9 to TRBJ2-7; 14 bases map to TRBD2. This CDR3 has 16 residues. V lost 1 base, J lost 7 bases, and 6 bases stayed unmatched. CDR1 is SEHNR, CDR2 FQNEAQ, per germline (reference sequence). Together with reference TRBV7-9 and TRBJ2-7, the CDR3 gives the full variable domain: DTGVSQNPRHKITKRGQNVTFRCDPISEHNRLYWYRQTLGQGPEFLTYFQNEAQLEKSRLLSDRFSAERPKGSFSTLEIQRTEQGDSAMYLCASSLELGTSGREQYFGPGTRLTVT.